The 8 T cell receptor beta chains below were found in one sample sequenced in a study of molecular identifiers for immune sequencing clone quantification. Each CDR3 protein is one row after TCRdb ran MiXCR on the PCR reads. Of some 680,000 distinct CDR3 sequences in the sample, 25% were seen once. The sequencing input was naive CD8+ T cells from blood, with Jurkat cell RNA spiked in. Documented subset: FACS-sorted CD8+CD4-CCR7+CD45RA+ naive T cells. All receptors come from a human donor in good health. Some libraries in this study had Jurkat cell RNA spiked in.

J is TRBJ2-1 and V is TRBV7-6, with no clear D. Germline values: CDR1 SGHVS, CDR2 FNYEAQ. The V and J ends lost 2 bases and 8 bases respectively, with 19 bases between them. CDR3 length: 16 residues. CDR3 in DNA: TGTGCCAGCAGCTTAATGGTGTCCCGGGCCTTGGATGAGCAGTTCTTC. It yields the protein CASSLMVSRALDEQFF.

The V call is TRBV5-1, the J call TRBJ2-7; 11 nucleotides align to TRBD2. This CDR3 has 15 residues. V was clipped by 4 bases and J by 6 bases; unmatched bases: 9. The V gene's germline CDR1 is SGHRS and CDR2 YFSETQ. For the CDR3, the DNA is TGCGCCAGCAGCACTCTGACTAGCGGGAACTCCGAGCAGTACTTC. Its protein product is CASSTLTSGNSEQYF.

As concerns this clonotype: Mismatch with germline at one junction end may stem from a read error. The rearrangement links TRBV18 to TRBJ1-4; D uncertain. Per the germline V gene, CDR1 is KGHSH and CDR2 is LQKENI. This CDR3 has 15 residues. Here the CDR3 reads CASSPPYGTNEKLSF. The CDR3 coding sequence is TGTGCCAGCTCACCACCGTACGGTACTAATGAAAAACTGTCTTTT.

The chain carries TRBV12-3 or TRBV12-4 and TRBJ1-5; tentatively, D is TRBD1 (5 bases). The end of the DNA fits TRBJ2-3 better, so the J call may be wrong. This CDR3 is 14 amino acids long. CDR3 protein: CASTLGHSNQPQYF. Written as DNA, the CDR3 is TGTGCCAGCACCTTGGGGCATAGCAATCAGCCCCAGTATTTT.

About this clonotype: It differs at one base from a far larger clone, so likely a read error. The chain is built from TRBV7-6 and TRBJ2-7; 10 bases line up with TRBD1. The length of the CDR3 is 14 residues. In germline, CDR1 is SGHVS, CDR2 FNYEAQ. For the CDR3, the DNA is TGTGCCGGCAGCTTAGGGGGACAGGGGTACGAGCAGTACTTC. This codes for CAGSLGGQGYEQYF.

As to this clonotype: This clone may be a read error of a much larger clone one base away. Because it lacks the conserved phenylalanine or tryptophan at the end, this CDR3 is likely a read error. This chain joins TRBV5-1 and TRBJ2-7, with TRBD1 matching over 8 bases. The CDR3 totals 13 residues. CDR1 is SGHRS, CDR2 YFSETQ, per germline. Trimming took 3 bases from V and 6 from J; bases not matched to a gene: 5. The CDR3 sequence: CASSSGQAAEQYS. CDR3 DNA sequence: TGCGCCAGCAGCTCGGGACAGGCAGCCGAGCAGTACTCC.

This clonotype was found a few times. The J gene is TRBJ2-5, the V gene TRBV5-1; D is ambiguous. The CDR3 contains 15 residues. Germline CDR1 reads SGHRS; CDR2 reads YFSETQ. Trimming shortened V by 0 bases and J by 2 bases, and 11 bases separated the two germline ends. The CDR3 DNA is TGCGCCAGCAGCTTGGGAGTTGGGCATCAAGAGACCCAGTACTTC. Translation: CASSLGVGHQETQYF.

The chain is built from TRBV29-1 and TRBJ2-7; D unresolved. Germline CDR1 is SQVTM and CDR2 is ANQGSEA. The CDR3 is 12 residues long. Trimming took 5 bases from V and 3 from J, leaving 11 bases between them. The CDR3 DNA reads TGCAGCGTTTCCACCTCCTTCTACGAGCAGTACTTC. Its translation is CSVSTSFYEQYF.